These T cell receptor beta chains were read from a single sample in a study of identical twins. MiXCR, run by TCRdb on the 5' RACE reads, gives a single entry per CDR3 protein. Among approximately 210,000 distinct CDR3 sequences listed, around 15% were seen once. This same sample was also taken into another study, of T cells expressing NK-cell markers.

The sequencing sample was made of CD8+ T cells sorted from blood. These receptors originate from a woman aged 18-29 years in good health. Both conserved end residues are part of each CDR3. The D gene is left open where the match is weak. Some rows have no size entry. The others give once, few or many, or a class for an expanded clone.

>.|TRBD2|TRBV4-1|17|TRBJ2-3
CASSPEGLAGYTDTQYF
TGCGCCAGCAGCCCAGAAGGCCTAGCGGGTTACACAGATACGCAGTATTTT
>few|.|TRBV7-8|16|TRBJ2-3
CASSARLRNSTDTQYF
TGTGCCAGCAGCGCGAGACTCCGAAACTCCACAGATACGCAGTATTTT
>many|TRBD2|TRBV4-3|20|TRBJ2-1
CASSQEILAGDHESYNEQFF
TGCGCCAGCAGCCAAGAGATCCTAGCGGGAGATCATGAGTCCTACAATGAGCAGTTCTTC
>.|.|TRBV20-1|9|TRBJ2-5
CSAPFPQYF
TGCAGTGCTCCGTTTCCCCAGTACTTC
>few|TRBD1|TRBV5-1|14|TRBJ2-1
CASFRDRGHNEQFF
TGCGCCAGCTTCCGGGACAGGGGTCACAATGAGCAGTTCTTC
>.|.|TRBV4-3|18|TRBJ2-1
CASSQDGFGDHPDNEQFF
TGCGCCAGCAGCCAAGACGGGTTCGGTGACCATCCCGACAATGAGCAGTTCTTC
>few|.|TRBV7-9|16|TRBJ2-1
CASSDRTIRVGNEQFF
TGTGCCAGCAGCGATCGGACGATTCGCGTGGGGAATGAGCAGTTCTTC
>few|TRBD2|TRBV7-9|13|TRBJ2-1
CASSISGGEEQFF
TGTGCCAGCAGCATTAGCGGGGGAGAAGAGCAGTTCTTC
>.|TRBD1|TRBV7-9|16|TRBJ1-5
CASSPTGQGVNQPQHF
TGTGCCAGCAGCCCCACCGGACAGGGGGTCAATCAGCCCCAGCATTTT
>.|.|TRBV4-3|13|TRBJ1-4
CASRVATNEKLFF
TGCGCCAGCCGGGTAGCAACTAATGAAAAACTGTTTTTT
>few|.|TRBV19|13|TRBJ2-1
CASSSGLHNEQFF
TGTGCCAGTAGTTCGGGACTCCACAATGAGCAGTTCTTC
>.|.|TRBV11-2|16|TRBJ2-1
CASSLGREGAQGEQFF
TGTGCCAGCAGCTTAGGGAGGGAGGGGGCGCAGGGTGAGCAGTTCTTC
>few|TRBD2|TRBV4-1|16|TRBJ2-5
CASSRGTSGVRETQYF
TGCGCCAGCAGCCGAGGGACTAGCGGGGTTAGAGAGACCCAGTACTTC
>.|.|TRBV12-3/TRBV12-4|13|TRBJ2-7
CASGPDGFYEQYF
TGTGCCAGCGGACCCGACGGCTTCTACGAGCAGTACTTC
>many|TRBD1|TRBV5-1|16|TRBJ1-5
CASSPTGTENNQPQHF
TGCGCCAGCAGCCCGACCGGGACAGAAAACAATCAGCCCCAGCATTTT
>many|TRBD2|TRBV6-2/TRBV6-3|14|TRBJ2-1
CASSSGGAYNEQFF
TGTGCCAGCAGTAGCGGGGGGGCCTACAATGAGCAGTTCTTC
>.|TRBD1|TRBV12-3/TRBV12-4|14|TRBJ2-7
CASSVLGQPYEQYF
TGTGCCAGCAGTGTCCTGGGACAGCCCTACGAGCAGTACTTC
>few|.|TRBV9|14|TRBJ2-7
CASSPWGVGNEQYF
TGTGCCAGCAGCCCCTGGGGGGTGGGCAACGAGCAGTACTTC